Following are 8 T cell receptor beta chains from one sample sequenced in a study of blood T cells in healthy people across ages. Sample-barcoded 5' priming and a J-beta primer mix drove a second PCR of roughly 7 to 11 cycles. MiXCR, run by TCRdb on the 5' RACE reads, gives a single entry per CDR3 protein. This table holds some 710,000 distinct CDR3 sequences, about half found once. Source material: blood. The receptors were gathered from an elderly man in good health.

J is TRBJ2-5 and V is TRBV7-9, with D perhaps TRBD1 (5 bases). The closer fit of TRBJ2-7 to the DNA end suggests the J call may be wrong. Germline assignment: CDR1 SEHNR and CDR2 FQNEAQ (reference sequence). CDR3 size: 15 residues. CDR3 in amino acids: CASSFPPAGQYEQYF. The CDR3 DNA sequence: TGTGCCAGCAGCTTTCCTCCGGCAGGGCAATACGAGCAGTACTTC.

This clonotype showed up just a few times. This chain joins TRBV7-2 and TRBJ2-5; 9 bases match TRBD2. Germline V gives CDR1 SGHTA, CDR2 FQGNSA. CDR3 size: 15 residues. J was trimmed by 11 bases and V by 1 base; bases with no gene match: 11. In DNA form, the CDR3 reads TGTGCCAGCAGCTTAGGGAGCGGGAGGTACAATGAGCAGTACTTC. Translation gives CASSLGSGRYNEQYF.

This chain connects TRBV28 to TRBJ2-1; D is perhaps TRBD1 or TRBD2 (5 bases each). In germline, CDR1 is MDHEN, CDR2 SYDVKM. Between the trimmed V and J ends, which lost 8 bases and 7 bases, there was a span of 15 bases. The CDR3 has 13 residues. The CDR3 DNA is TGTGCCAGCGGACCCTGGGGGAAGAATGAGCAGTTCTTC. It translates to CASGPWGKNEQFF.

The V gene is TRBV15, the J gene TRBJ2-6; D uncertain. The V end lost 5 bases, the J end lost 11 bases, and 22 bases lay between the germline ends. The germline CDR1 and CDR2 sequences are LNHNV and YYDKDF (reference sequence). The CDR3 extends over 16 amino acids. CDR3 in DNA: TGTGCCACCAGCGTCGGCAGTACATGGGCTTCCGACGTCCTGACTTTC. This codes for CATSVGSTWASDVLTF.

The gene calls are TRBV19 and TRBJ2-3; 14 nucleotides agree with TRBD2. The CDR3 is 18 residues long. Germline CDR1 reads LNHDA; CDR2 reads SQIVND (reference sequence). V was clipped by 5 bases and J by 4 bases; unmatched bases: 11. Here the CDR3 DNA reads TGTGCCAGTAGTCCGCTACCTGGACTAGCGGGAGGAGCAGATACGCAGTATTTT. The encoded protein is CASSPLPGLAGGADTQYF. Full variable domain (remainder filled in from reference TRBV19 and TRBJ2-3): DGGITQSPKYLFRKEGQNVTLSCEQNLNHDAMYWYRQDPGQGLRLIYYSQIVNDFQKGDIAEGYSVSREKKESFPLTVTSAQKNPTAFYLCASSPLPGLAGGADTQYFGPGTRLTVL.

The genes are TRBV5-1 and TRBJ2-3; tentative D call: TRBD1 (6 bases). CDR3 size: 15 residues. Trimming shortened V by 6 bases and J by 3 bases, and 17 bases separated the two germline ends. Looked up from germline, CDR1 is SGHRS and CDR2 is YFSETQ. The CDR3 DNA reads as TGCGCCAGCACCTGGCAGGGGATAGCGACAGATACGCAGTATTTT. Protein sequence: CASTWQGIATDTQYF.

This chain connects TRBV12-3 or TRBV12-4 to TRBJ2-5, with D maybe TRBD2 (6 bases). V was shortened by 4 bases and J by 1 base, with 10 bases between the two germline ends. The CDR3 is made up of 14 amino acids. CDR3 in amino acids: CASSWGTVQETQYF. CDR3 nucleotide sequence: TGTGCCAGCAGTTGGGGGACTGTCCAAGAGACCCAGTACTTC.

V usage is TRBV7-2 and J usage is TRBJ2-7, with D perhaps matching TRBD1 (6 bases). V was clipped by 5 bases and J by 3 bases, with 17 bases between them. In germline, CDR1 is SGHTA, CDR2 FQGNSA. There are 15 residues in the CDR3. CDR3 protein: CASSPFQGLDYEQYF. The DNA of the CDR3 is TGTGCCAGCAGCCCCTTCCAGGGGCTGGACTACGAGCAGTACTTC. Supplemented by reference TRBV7-2 and TRBJ2-7, the full variable domain reads GAGVSQSPSNKVTEKGKDVELRCDPISGHTALYWYRQSLGQGLEFLIYFQGNSAPDKSGLPSDRFSAERTGGSVSTLTIQRTQQEDSAVYLCASSPFQGLDYEQYFGPGTRLTVT.